This T cell receptor beta chain was observed in a study of T cell repertoires in cytomegalovirus infection. Looking at the study overall: Indications of both CMV infection and matching HLA type were provided by public TCR beta signatures.

One entry per CDR3 protein results from TCRdb running MiXCR on the reads. There are nearly 700,000 distinct CDR3 sequences in the sample; 30% to 35% occur only once, and 15% to 20% lies in the top ten. The CDR3 has 14 amino acids. The ends were cut back, 6 bases at V and 7 bases at J, with 18 bases in the middle. Study results and limitations: CMV carriers having the relevant HLA were flagged by cumulative public TCR beta family frequency. Within the response measured ex vivo, HLA-C-restricted CMV-specific TCR beta clonotypes were dominant.

Notes on this clonotype: Its antigen is unidentified.

Material: cultured PBMCs, obtained from culture after CMV antigen stimulation. The chain carries TRBV12-3 or TRBV12-4 and TRBJ1-2; no firm D call. The sequence derives from a human donor in good health (CMV status not recorded). Some clones in this sample may be carry-over from other donors' samples. CDR3 bases: TGTGCCAGCAGCTACCGGGTGGGAGTTGGTGGCTACACCTTC. This translates into CASSYRVGVGGYTF.